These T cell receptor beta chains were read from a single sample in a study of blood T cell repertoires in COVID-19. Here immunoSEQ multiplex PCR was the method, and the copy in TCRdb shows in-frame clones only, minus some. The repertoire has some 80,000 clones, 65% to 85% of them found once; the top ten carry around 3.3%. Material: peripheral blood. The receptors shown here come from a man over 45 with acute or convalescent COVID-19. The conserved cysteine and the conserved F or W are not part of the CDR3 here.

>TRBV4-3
ASSQDLLRTGLNYEQY
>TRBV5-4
ASSFGTQTYEQY
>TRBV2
ASRPNTGENYGYT
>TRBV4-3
ASSQTGGRSPLH
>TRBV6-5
ASSYGTGANQPQH
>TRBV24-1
ATSDFSDSPNEQY
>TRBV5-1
ASSLTGRSHGYT
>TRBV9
ASSVGTGGNSPLH
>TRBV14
ASSQGLNQPQH
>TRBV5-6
ASSPWSGRGPYEQY
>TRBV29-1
SVEFADYEQY
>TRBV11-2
ASSLRLAGQMGNEQF
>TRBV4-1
ASSQDIGGYEQY
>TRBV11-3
ASSSRTGRDSYNSPLH
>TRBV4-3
ASSQEAGGTDTQY
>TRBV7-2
ASSPTGGTRGYT
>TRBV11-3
ASSLFWVRGTGDYEQY
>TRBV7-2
ASSSNGGNQPQH
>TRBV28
ASRPGGEGNSGYT